The source of this T cell receptor beta chain is a study of beta chain features in type 1 diabetes. Whole-study context: Patients looked much like healthy donors when it came to age, gender and cell yields. Findings and caveats of the study: Fewer junction insertions and more nucleotide deletions appeared in type 1 diabetes patients. Type 1 diabetes patients had TCRB CDR3s that were shorter (moderately but significantly so) in all four CD4+ subsets.

Note on this clone: The antigen remains undetermined.

cDNA synthesis used the whole RNA isolate, giving expressed TCRB sequences. Sequenced by immunoSEQ multiplex PCR; TCRdb stores in-frame clones only, minus some. The sample lists hundreds of thousands of clones; over 9.5% were seen once. The sample comprised naive CD4+ T cells from blood. The sequence was obtained from a woman under 30 in good health.

The CDR3 coding sequence is TGTGCCAGCAGCGGTCCCTGGGACAGGGTTTCACCCCTCCACTTT. This sequence encodes CASSGPWDRVSPLHF. The rearrangement joins TRBV9 to TRBJ1-6; 9 bases are shared with TRBD1. CDR1 is SGDLS and CDR2 is YYNGEE in the germline V gene. With 3 bases clipped from V and 9 bases from J, the junction kept 7 bases outside the gene matches. The CDR3 extends over 15 amino acids.